This entry lists 21 T cell receptor beta chains sequenced from one sample in a study of blood T cell repertoires in COVID-19. This table comes from immunoSEQ multiplex PCR, and its TCRdb copy is limited to in-frame clones, with some not included. Altogether around 85,000 clones are present, approximately 90% being singletons, with the ten largest covering roughly 1%. What was sequenced was PBMCs or T cells enriched from blood (not recorded which). These receptors all come from a woman aged 45 to 65 with acute COVID-19.

This chain uses TRBV2 with TRBJ2-5, with TRBD1 identical over 7 bases. CDR3 length: 14 residues. V was clipped by 6 bases and J by 2 bases; unmatched bases: 6. Germline CDR1 SNHLY, CDR2 FYNNEI. CDR3 sequence reads: CASSRRQGQETQYF. The CDR3, as DNA: TGTGCCAGCAGCAGGAGACAGGGACAAGAGACCCAGTACTTC. Together with reference TRBV2 and TRBJ2-5, the CDR3 gives the full variable domain: EPEVTQTPSHQVTQMGQEVILRCVPISNHLYFYWYRQILGQKVEFLVSFYNNEISEKSEIFDDQFSVERPDGSNFTLKIRSTKLEDSAMYFCASSRRQGQETQYFGPGTRLLVL.

The chain combines TRBV7-3 with TRBJ1-2, with TRBD1 identical over 8 bases. CDR1 is SGHTA and CDR2 is FQGTGA in the germline V gene. The CDR3 sequence is 14 residues long. The junction had 8 bases not matched to a gene; V was cut back by 4 bases and J by 7 bases. CDR3 coding DNA: TGTGCCAGCAGCTCAGATGGACAGGGAATTGGCTACACCTTC. Its protein is CASSSDGQGIGYTF.

The J gene is TRBJ1-2, the V gene TRBV29-1; no reliable D call. V was pared by 1 base and J by 0 bases, with 6 bases between. From germline, CDR1 is SQVTM and CDR2 ANQGSEA. The CDR3 loop spans 13 amino acids. The CDR3 reads CSVEGSSNYGYTF. The CDR3 DNA follows: TGCAGCGTTGAAGGCAGTTCTAACTATGGCTACACCTTC.

The chain recombines TRBV7-8 with TRBJ2-7; 15 bases match TRBD2. Germline trimming cut 0 bases from V and 6 bases from J; bases unmatched to any gene: 3. Germline assignment: CDR1 SGHVS and CDR2 FQNEAQ. CDR3 size: 16 residues. The CDR3 DNA is TGTGCCAGCAGCTTAGCGTCGGGACTAGCGGGAGGCGAGCAGTACTTC. The encoded protein is CASSLASGLAGGEQYF.

The chain is built from TRBV11-2 and TRBJ2-7; 9 bases fit TRBD1. V lost 3 bases to trimming and J lost 3 bases; unmatched junction nucleotides: 3. The CDR3 spans 14 residues. Germline assignment: CDR1 SGHAT and CDR2 FQNNGV. CDR3: CASSFRQGGYEQYF. The CDR3 DNA sequence: TGTGCCAGCAGCTTCAGACAGGGGGGCTACGAGCAGTACTTC.

V usage is TRBV11-3 and J usage is TRBJ1-1; 11 bases fit TRBD1. The CDR3 is 13 amino acids. Germline V gives CDR1 SGHNT, CDR2 YENEEA. V gave up 10 bases and J gave up 5 bases; unmatched junction bases: 6. In DNA form, the CDR3 reads TGTGCCACCAAGGGACAGGGGGAAACTGAAGCTTTCTTT. Translated, it gives CATKGQGETEAFF.

This clone has a single count. The chain carries TRBV2 and TRBJ2-7; 7 positions match TRBD1. The CDR3 extends over 12 amino acids. V was pared by 5 bases and J by 4 bases, with 2 bases of the junction left unmatched. The germline V gene encodes CDR1 SNHLY and CDR2 FYNNEI. Here the CDR3 reads CASSTTGYEQYF. As DNA, the CDR3 is TGTGCCAGCAGTACGACAGGGTACGAGCAGTACTTC.

This clone was recorded once. The V and J genes are TRBV6-2 or TRBV6-3 and TRBJ2-5; 7 nucleotides match TRBD1. Trimming at V came to 2 bases and at J to 2 bases, leaving 14 bases not matched to a gene. This CDR3 region has 18 residues. CDR1 and CDR2 from the germline V gene are MNHEY and SVGEGT. The CDR3 DNA is TGTGCCAGCAGTTACGATCCAGCCGGGACAGCTACACAAGAGACCCAGTACTTC. Encoded protein: CASSYDPAGTATQETQYF.

This chain joins TRBV6-5 and TRBJ2-1, with TRBD2 matching over 8 bases. CDR1 MNHEY and CDR2 SVGAGI come from the germline V gene. V trimming: 2 bases; J trimming: 2 bases; junction bases outside the gene matches: 5. CDR3 length equals 16 residues. The CDR3 is CASSYLAGGTYNEQFF. The CDR3, as DNA: TGTGCCAGCAGTTACCTCGCGGGAGGAACCTACAATGAGCAGTTCTTC.

The rearrangement uses TRBV27 and TRBJ1-1; no clear D gene. The CDR3 is 13 residues long. Trimming took off 5 bases at V and 3 bases at J, with 10 bases between the two ends. Per the germline V gene, CDR1 is MNHEY and CDR2 is SMNVEV (reference sequence). The CDR3 protein is CASSPTVDTEAFF. The CDR3 DNA sequence: TGTGCCAGCAGTCCTACCGTTGACACTGAAGCTTTCTTT.

This sequence joins TRBV2 and TRBJ1-1; 7 bases agree with TRBD1. The ends lost 4 bases at V and 0 bases at J; junction bases unmatched: 8. The CDR3 is 16 amino acids. CDR1 is SNHLY, CDR2 FYNNEI, per germline. CDR3 sequence reads: CASSAETGTLNTEAFF. The CDR3 coding sequence is TGTGCCAGCAGTGCAGAGACAGGGACTTTGAACACTGAAGCTTTCTTT.

The V and J genes are TRBV15 and TRBJ1-5; 11 bases agree with TRBD1. In germline, CDR1 is LNHNV, CDR2 YYDKDF (reference sequence). After removal of 4 bases from V and 1 base from J, the junction contained 6 bases not matched to a gene. The CDR3 is 17 residues long. CDR3 in DNA: TGTGCCACCAGCACCGGGACAGGGGGAGGCAGCAATCAGCCCCAGCATTTT. It codes for CATSTGTGGGSNQPQHF.

This chain joins TRBV24-1 and TRBJ1-1; the D gene is possibly TRBD1 (6 bases). Germline-derived CDR1 and CDR2 are KGHDR and SFDVKD. Trimming took 3 bases from V and 8 from J, leaving 6 bases between them. This CDR3 comprises 11 residues. CDR3 sequence reads: CATSDGQEAFF. CDR3 DNA: TGTGCCACCAGTGATGGACAGGAAGCTTTCTTT.

The chain couples TRBV4-1 to TRBJ2-1; D might be TRBD2 (6 bases). With 0 bases removed from V and 2 bases from J, the gap between germline ends came to 14 bases. This CDR3 has 17 residues. CDR1 and CDR2 from the germline V gene are MGHRA and YSYEKL. CDR3 nucleotide sequence: TGCGCCAGCAGCCAAGAAAGTCTAGCGAAGACCTACAATGAGCAGTTCTTC. Protein product: CASSQESLAKTYNEQFF.

This clone has just one count. This chain joins TRBV27 and TRBJ2-1, with a tentative D call TRBD1 (5 bases). The V end lost 6 bases, the J end lost 4 bases, and 16 bases lay between the germline ends. Germline lookup yields CDR1 MNHEY and CDR2 SMNVEV (reference sequence). This CDR3 region has 15 residues. CDR3 protein: CASSPGNGLYNEQFF. The DNA for the CDR3 is TGTGCCAGCAGCCCAGGGAATGGGTTGTACAATGAGCAGTTCTTC.

CDR3 loop: CASSPLAGAFHTDTQYF. DNA of the CDR3: TGTGCCAGCAGTCCCTTAGCGGGAGCTTTTCACACGGATACGCAGTATTTT. The gene calls are TRBV27 and TRBJ2-3; 9 bases are a match to TRBD2. The CDR3 has 17 amino acids. The germline V gene encodes CDR1 MNHEY and CDR2 SMNVEV (reference sequence). The V and J ends lost 5 bases and 6 bases, in that order; junction bases with no gene match: 15.

The CDR3 spells CASSLPREGIEQFF. CDR3 in DNA: TGTGCCAGCAGTTTACCCCGGGAGGGAATAGAGCAGTTCTTC. The chain links TRBV28 to TRBJ2-1, with 8 positions matching TRBD2. There are 14 residues in the CDR3. Germline-derived CDR1 and CDR2 are MDHEN and SYDVKM. Losses at the gene ends were 2 bases for V and 10 bases for J; bases not matched to a gene: 7. The entire variable domain, with the rest obtained from reference TRBV28 and TRBJ2-1, is as follows: DVKVTQSSRYLVKRTGEKVFLECVQDMDHENMFWYRQDPGLGLRLIYFSYDVKMKEKGDIPEGYSVSREKKERFSLILESASTNQTSMYLCASSLPREGIEQFFGPGTRLTVL.

This chain connects TRBV27 to TRBJ1-1, with a tentative D call TRBD1 (5 bases). The ends were cut back, 2 bases at V and 8 bases at J, with 12 bases in the middle. Looked up from germline, CDR1 is MNHEY and CDR2 is SMNVEV (reference sequence). This CDR3 has 13 residues. The CDR3 here is CASSLKIGGEAFF. The CDR3 DNA reads as TGTGCCAGCAGTTTAAAGATCGGGGGGGAAGCTTTCTTT.

The V call is TRBV9, the J call TRBJ2-2; a possible D gene is TRBD2 (7 bases). V gave up 7 bases and J gave up 5 bases, with 12 bases separating them. The CDR3 totals 13 residues. Germline V gene data show CDR1 as SGDLS and CDR2 as YYNGEE. CDR3 in amino acids: CASAGRGTGELFF. CDR3 coding DNA: TGTGCCAGCGCGGGGAGGGGGACCGGGGAGCTGTTTTTT.

This rearrangement joins TRBV4-1 to TRBJ1-2; the match to TRBD1 covers 7 bases. The junction had 5 bases not matched to a gene; V was cut back by 3 bases and J by 1 base. The CDR3 runs 15 residues. The V gene's germline CDR1 is MGHRA and CDR2 YSYEKL. The chain's CDR3 is CASSQVAGGNYGYTF. CDR3 bases: TGCGCCAGCAGCCAGGTGGCAGGGGGTAACTATGGCTACACCTTC.

In its sample, this clone was seen a few times. This chain connects TRBV27 to TRBJ2-5; tentatively, D is TRBD1 (5 bases). Trimming took 2 bases from V and 2 from J, leaving 15 bases between them. Per germline, CDR1 MNHEY and CDR2 SMNVEV (reference sequence). CDR3 length equals 16 residues. The CDR3 loop is CASSLNQGSEQETQYF. CDR3 in DNA: TGTGCCAGCAGTTTAAACCAGGGTTCGGAACAAGAGACCCAGTACTTC.